These T cell receptor beta chains were read from a single sample in a study of OX40 agonist ivuxolimab in advanced cancers. The table came from immunoSEQ multiplex PCR; TCRdb's copy has only in-frame clones and leaves some out. The sample includes approximately 70,000 clones, about 88% of them seen just once. Specimen: CD4+ or CD8+ T cells sorted from blood, collected in a trial of the OX40 agonist ivuxolimab. The receptors shown here come from an adult with an advanced solid tumor such as melanoma, head and neck, liver or kidney cancer. CDR3s include the opening cysteine and the closing phenylalanine or tryptophan. The D gene is left open where the match is weak. Clone size is shown for a subset of rows, as once, few, many or a class of expanded clone.

j_call: TRBJ1-5; d_call: NA; v_call: TRBV28; clone_size: NA; cdr3_nt: TGTGCCAGCACCACGGTGGGGGCGCAGGGTGAATTAGGGCCCCAGCATTTT; cdr3_aa: CASTTVGAQGELGPQHF
j_call: TRBJ2-1; d_call: NA; v_call: TRBV10-1; clone_size: NA; cdr3_nt: TGCGCCAGCAGTGATTTCCGCGGGAACAATGAGCAGTTCTTC; cdr3_aa: CASSDFRGNNEQFF
j_call: TRBJ1-3; d_call: NA; v_call: TRBV9; clone_size: NA; cdr3_nt: TGTGCCAGCAGCGTAGATTTATGGGCAGACTCTGGAAACACCATATATTTT; cdr3_aa: CASSVDLWADSGNTIYF
j_call: TRBJ2-7; d_call: TRBD1; v_call: TRBV6-1; clone_size: NA; cdr3_nt: TGTGCCAGCAGTGAAGCAAAAACAGGGGGCTACGAGCAGTACTTC; cdr3_aa: CASSEAKTGGYEQYF
j_call: TRBJ2-7; d_call: NA; v_call: TRBV9; clone_size: NA; cdr3_nt: TGTGCCAGCAGCCCCCGGGACCCGAGGAACGAGCAGTACTTC; cdr3_aa: CASSPRDPRNEQYF
j_call: TRBJ1-2; d_call: NA; v_call: TRBV7-2; clone_size: NA; cdr3_nt: TGTGCCAGCAGCCTACGGGAGTTAGCTAACTATGGCTACACCTTC; cdr3_aa: CASSLRELANYGYTF
j_call: TRBJ1-1; d_call: TRBD1; v_call: TRBV11-2; clone_size: few; cdr3_nt: TGTGCCAGCAGTCGGGACAGGAACACTGAAGCTTTCTTT; cdr3_aa: CASSRDRNTEAFF
j_call: TRBJ2-7; d_call: TRBD1; v_call: TRBV28; clone_size: NA; cdr3_nt: TGTGCCAGCAGGCAGGGGGCAAGCGAGCAGTACTTC; cdr3_aa: CASRQGASEQYF
j_call: TRBJ2-1; d_call: TRBD1; v_call: TRBV7-3; clone_size: NA; cdr3_nt: TGTGCCAGCAGCTTAATGGCAGGGGGCGTCTCCTACAATGAGCAGTTCTTC; cdr3_aa: CASSLMAGGVSYNEQFF
j_call: TRBJ1-1; d_call: NA; v_call: TRBV4-1; clone_size: few; cdr3_nt: TGCGCCAGCAGCCAAGGTTTCACTGAAGCTTTCTTT; cdr3_aa: CASSQGFTEAFF
j_call: TRBJ1-2; d_call: NA; v_call: TRBV7-2; clone_size: NA; cdr3_nt: TGTGCCAGCAGCCCAAGACGGATCGATGGCTACACCTTC; cdr3_aa: CASSPRRIDGYTF
j_call: TRBJ2-7; d_call: TRBD2; v_call: TRBV7-8; clone_size: NA; cdr3_nt: TGTGCCAGCAGCAAAACCGGACTAGCGGGAATAACCCTCTCCTACGAGCAGTACTTC; cdr3_aa: CASSKTGLAGITLSYEQYF
j_call: TRBJ2-2; d_call: NA; v_call: TRBV5-6; clone_size: NA; cdr3_nt: TGTGCCAGCAGCTTGGTGGCGGGGACCGGAGAGCTGTTTTTT; cdr3_aa: CASSLVAGTGELFF
j_call: TRBJ1-1; d_call: TRBD1; v_call: TRBV2; clone_size: NA; cdr3_nt: TGTGCCAGCAGCGGGGACAGCTACACTGAAGCTTTCTTT; cdr3_aa: CASSGDSYTEAFF
j_call: TRBJ2-2; d_call: NA; v_call: TRBV18; clone_size: once; cdr3_nt: TGTGCCAGCTCACCCCAAACCGCTCCTTCCGGGGAGCTGTTTTTT; cdr3_aa: CASSPQTAPSGELFF
j_call: TRBJ1-1; d_call: NA; v_call: TRBV5-1; clone_size: NA; cdr3_nt: TGCGCCAGCAGCTTAGACAGAAACACTGAAGCTTTCTTT; cdr3_aa: CASSLDRNTEAFF
j_call: TRBJ2-2; d_call: NA; v_call: TRBV10-3; clone_size: NA; cdr3_nt: TGTGCCATCAGTGTCGCGGCACAGGAGAACACCGGGGAGCTGTTTTTT; cdr3_aa: CAISVAAQENTGELFF
j_call: TRBJ1-3; d_call: TRBD1; v_call: TRBV2; clone_size: NA; cdr3_nt: TGTGCCAGCAATCTCGCAGGGGGCACGGACACCATATATTTT; cdr3_aa: CASNLAGGTDTIYF
j_call: TRBJ1-1; d_call: NA; v_call: TRBV6-6; clone_size: NA; cdr3_nt: TGTGCCAGCAGTTACGGGGAAACGGTCACTGAAGCTTTCTTT; cdr3_aa: CASSYGETVTEAFF
j_call: TRBJ2-1; d_call: TRBD2; v_call: TRBV5-4; clone_size: NA; cdr3_nt: TGTGCCAGCAGCTTGGTGGTTAGCGGGAGGGCCGCAAATGAGCAGTTCTTC; cdr3_aa: CASSLVVSGRAANEQFF
j_call: TRBJ2-1; d_call: NA; v_call: TRBV29-1; clone_size: once; cdr3_nt: TGCAGCGTGAGCAGACTGTACAATGAGCAGTTCTTC; cdr3_aa: CSVSRLYNEQFF
j_call: TRBJ2-1; d_call: NA; v_call: TRBV4-1; clone_size: NA; cdr3_nt: TGCGCCAGCAGCCAAGTGTCGGGCAGGGCGGATGAGCAGTTCTTC; cdr3_aa: CASSQVSGRADEQFF
j_call: TRBJ2-5; d_call: NA; v_call: TRBV18; clone_size: NA; cdr3_nt: TGTGCCAGCTCACCGGTGGAAGAGACCCAGTACTTC; cdr3_aa: CASSPVEETQYF
j_call: TRBJ2-6; d_call: TRBD2; v_call: TRBV6-1; clone_size: NA; cdr3_nt: TGTGCCAGCAGTGAAGCTGGAGGTAGCGGGAGTACTGGGGCCAACGTCCTGACTTTC; cdr3_aa: CASSEAGGSGSTGANVLTF
j_call: TRBJ2-3; d_call: NA; v_call: TRBV25-1; clone_size: once; cdr3_nt: TGTGCCAGCAGTGAGGGGGATACGCAGTATTTT; cdr3_aa: CASSEGDTQYF
j_call: TRBJ1-1; d_call: TRBD1; v_call: TRBV9; clone_size: NA; cdr3_nt: TGTGCCAGCAGTCGTATAATACCCCCCGGACAGGGGGCTTCGCGGAACACTGAAGCTTTCTTT; cdr3_aa: CASSRIIPPGQGASRNTEAFF
j_call: TRBJ2-5; d_call: NA; v_call: TRBV5-1; clone_size: NA; cdr3_nt: TGCGCCAGCAGCTTGGATTGGGAGACCCAGTACTTC; cdr3_aa: CASSLDWETQYF
j_call: TRBJ2-1; d_call: NA; v_call: TRBV5-1; clone_size: NA; cdr3_nt: TGCGCCAGCAGCTTGGAGTCTATTGTACAGAATGAGCAGTTCTTC; cdr3_aa: CASSLESIVQNEQFF
j_call: TRBJ1-2; d_call: NA; v_call: TRBV5-4; clone_size: NA; cdr3_nt: TGTGCCAGCAGCACGGAAAAGGGCTACACCTTC; cdr3_aa: CASSTEKGYTF
j_call: TRBJ1-3; d_call: NA; v_call: TRBV5-4; clone_size: NA; cdr3_nt: TGTGCCAGCAGCTTGGCGGGCCTCAACTCTGGAAACACCATATATTTT; cdr3_aa: CASSLAGLNSGNTIYF
j_call: TRBJ2-7; d_call: NA; v_call: TRBV28; clone_size: few; cdr3_nt: TGTGCCAGCAGCGCCTTTAGCGCTTTCTACGAGCAGTACTTC; cdr3_aa: CASSAFSAFYEQYF
j_call: TRBJ1-2; d_call: NA; v_call: TRBV4-1; clone_size: once; cdr3_nt: TGCGCCAGCAGCCAAGATTCCAGGGTAGCCTATGGCTACACCTTC; cdr3_aa: CASSQDSRVAYGYTF
j_call: TRBJ2-7; d_call: TRBD2; v_call: TRBV7-2; clone_size: few; cdr3_nt: TGTGCCAGCAGGACACTAGCGGTAACGGGGGAGCAGTACTTC; cdr3_aa: CASRTLAVTGEQYF
j_call: TRBJ1-2; d_call: NA; v_call: TRBV29-1; clone_size: NA; cdr3_nt: TGCAGCGTGGGACCGGGCTACACCTTC; cdr3_aa: CSVGPGYTF
j_call: TRBJ2-5; d_call: NA; v_call: TRBV5-5; clone_size: NA; cdr3_nt: TGTGCCAGCAGCTTGCAGGGCACCCCATGGGGGGAGACCCAGTACTTC; cdr3_aa: CASSLQGTPWGETQYF
j_call: TRBJ2-7; d_call: NA; v_call: TRBV7-9; clone_size: few; cdr3_nt: TGTGCCAGCAGCCCCAAAGGGCCACACGAGCAGTACTTC; cdr3_aa: CASSPKGPHEQYF
j_call: TRBJ2-7; d_call: TRBD1; v_call: TRBV27; clone_size: NA; cdr3_nt: TGTGCCAGCAGGAAGCTGGGACAGGGGTCCGAGCAGTACTTC; cdr3_aa: CASRKLGQGSEQYF
j_call: TRBJ2-5; d_call: NA; v_call: TRBV7-2; clone_size: NA; cdr3_nt: TGTGCCAGCAGCTTAGGAGTGGGGGCCTCGGCATTTAGGCAGTACTTC; cdr3_aa: CASSLGVGASAFRQYF
j_call: TRBJ2-3; d_call: TRBD2; v_call: TRBV5-1; clone_size: NA; cdr3_nt: TGCGCCAGCAGCTTGGCGGGGGGCGGGAGGGCCTTCATCGTCGATACGCAGTATTTT; cdr3_aa: CASSLAGGGRAFIVDTQYF
j_call: TRBJ2-7; d_call: TRBD1; v_call: TRBV6-5; clone_size: NA; cdr3_nt: TGTGCCAGCAGTTACCAGGGGGCGTCCACCTACGAGCAGTACTTC; cdr3_aa: CASSYQGASTYEQYF
j_call: TRBJ2-2; d_call: NA; v_call: TRBV27; clone_size: once; cdr3_nt: TGTGCCAGCAGTTTATTCTCCAACACCGGGGAGCTGTTTTTT; cdr3_aa: CASSLFSNTGELFF
j_call: TRBJ1-2; d_call: NA; v_call: TRBV20-1; clone_size: NA; cdr3_nt: TGCAGTGCCGCGAACTGGGGCTACACCTTC; cdr3_aa: CSAANWGYTF
j_call: TRBJ1-2; d_call: NA; v_call: TRBV5-6; clone_size: NA; cdr3_nt: TGTGCCAGCAGCTCCACCGGGACGGGGATCTATGGCTACACCTTC; cdr3_aa: CASSSTGTGIYGYTF
j_call: TRBJ2-7; d_call: NA; v_call: TRBV10-3; clone_size: NA; cdr3_nt: TGTGCCATCAGTGAGTCGGAGGGAAATGGGCAGTACTTC; cdr3_aa: CAISESEGNGQYF